The rows below give T cell receptor beta chains drawn from one sample of a study of early T cells in non-severe SARS-CoV-2 infection. TCRdb reprocessed the 5' RACE reads with MiXCR, giving one entry per CDR3 protein. The sample lists around 70,000 distinct CDR3 sequences; 15% to 18% were seen once. Sample: whole blood. These TCRs come from an adult who was a healthcare worker with PCR-confirmed SARS-CoV-2 infection or an uninfected control (not recorded which). Both conserved end residues are part of each CDR3.

cdr3_length,j_call,v_call,cdr3_aa
16,TRBJ2-3,TRBV5-1,CASSSGGQLTQDTQYF
14,TRBJ2-3,TRBV20-1,CSARKGGRTDTQYF
15,TRBJ1-6,TRBV4-1,CASSQVRGAESPLHF
15,TRBJ1-4,TRBV3-1,CASSLTGGTNEKLFF
13,TRBJ2-1,TRBV6-2/TRBV6-3,CASSYHSSLEQFF
12,TRBJ1-2,TRBV12-3/TRBV12-4,CASSFLGYGYTF
14,TRBJ2-5,TRBV7-3,CASSLGSDQETQYF
14,TRBJ2-1,TRBV6-6,CASRAQSSYNEQFF
13,TRBJ1-6,TRBV5-4,CASSTDRNSPLHF
12,TRBJ2-4,TRBV28,CASSVLEGAPDF
17,TRBJ2-2,TRBV6-2/TRBV6-3,CASSYSPAGGFSGELFF
14,TRBJ2-5,TRBV18,CASSPPYGQETQYF
16,TRBJ2-5,TRBV6-5,CASSYQGGRAAETQYF
14,TRBJ2-5,TRBV5-4,CASSLALGAETQYF
13,TRBJ2-6,TRBV29-1,CSVAGSGANVLTF
15,TRBJ1-6,TRBV5-1,CASSSGGADGSPLHF
12,TRBJ2-7,TRBV10-3,CAIKGSGYEQYF
14,TRBJ2-1,TRBV29-1,CSVESWADPYEQFF
15,TRBJ2-1,TRBV5-1,CASSFEGVSVNEQFF
13,TRBJ2-5,TRBV11-2,CASSLSMEGDQYF
13,TRBJ1-4,TRBV29-1,CSVGGQLNEKLFF
16,TRBJ2-1,TRBV9,CASSVAEVPTYNEQFF
16,TRBJ2-1,TRBV20-1,CSVPSRLAGVNNEQFF
15,TRBJ2-5,TRBV20-1,CSAPPGQGKRETQYF
16,TRBJ2-5,TRBV7-9,CASSTTDRGLQETQYF
13,TRBJ1-4,TRBV19,CASSIWGKEKLFF
13,TRBJ1-5,TRBV28,CASRMDSLQPQHF
15,TRBJ2-2,TRBV24-1,CATSAIDANTGELFF
14,TRBJ2-7,TRBV7-2,CASSFTSPSYEQYF
14,TRBJ2-4,TRBV28,CASRRVVTKNIQYF
16,TRBJ2-3,TRBV28,CASSTPLSSSGDTQYF
16,TRBJ2-1,TRBV14,CASSREDSSSCNEQFF
15,TRBJ2-2,TRBV11-3,CASSFRTAATGELFF
15,TRBJ2-3,TRBV20-1,CSATPAYEFADTQYF
16,TRBJ2-1,TRBV7-3,CASSLTAGQGQSEQFF
13,TRBJ1-1,TRBV11-2,CAGGTGANTEAFF
13,TRBJ2-7,TRBV29-1,CSVEGDSTYEQYF
13,TRBJ1-5,TRBV20-1,CSASLDGRGPQHF
14,TRBJ2-1,TRBV20-1,CSASHLSSYNEQFF
15,TRBJ2-5,TRBV9,CASSAGQGSSETQYF
13,TRBJ2-7,TRBV4-1,CASSQSGQIEQYF
15,TRBJ2-3,TRBV6-5,CASSLAGEGTDTQYF
16,TRBJ1-1,TRBV7-9,CASSSGQAWKNTEAFF